This is a list of T cell receptor beta chains from one sample in a study of shared clonotypes between healthy human individuals. Sequenced by immunoSEQ multiplex PCR; TCRdb stores in-frame clones only, minus some. Here the sample spans around 530,000 clones, around 78% being singletons. Sequences were obtained from PBMCs. The receptors shown here come from a woman between 40 and 55 years old in good health. Some clones in this sample may be carry-over from other donors' samples. CDR3s include the opening cysteine and the closing phenylalanine or tryptophan. The D gene is left open where the match is weak. Only some rows state a clone size, as once, few, many or a class for expanded clones.

clone size,D gene,J gene,V gene,CDR3 DNA,CDR3 protein
.,TRBD2,TRBJ2-3,TRBV11-2,TGTGCCAGCAGCTTAAGCGGGAGGGACACAGATACGCAGTATTTT,CASSLSGRDTDTQYF
.,TRBD1,TRBJ2-7,TRBV29-1,TGCAGCGTTCCGTCAGGGACAGAACCACTCGAGCAGTACTTC,CSVPSGTEPLEQYF
.,TRBD2,TRBJ2-3,TRBV18,TGTGCCAGCTCACTACTACTCCTAGCGGGAGCGGACACAGATACGCAGTATTTT,CASSLLLLAGADTDTQYF
once,.,TRBJ1-1,TRBV18,TGTGCCAGCTCACAACAGGTCCTGGGGAACACTGAAGCTTTCTTT,CASSQQVLGNTEAFF
once,.,TRBJ1-5,TRBV9,TGTGCCAGCAGCTACAGCGGGGACCAGCCCCAGCATTTT,CASSYSGDQPQHF
.,TRBD1,TRBJ1-1,TRBV28,TGTGCCAGCAGTTCGGGACAGGAGAACACTGAAGCTTTCTTT,CASSSGQENTEAFF
.,.,TRBJ2-1,TRBV28,TGTGCCAGCAGTTTATCCGGTGGCAATGAGCAGTTCTTC,CASSLSGGNEQFF
.,TRBD2,TRBJ2-4,TRBV7-9,TGTGCCAGCAGCTTAGGAGGGGCGGGAGGAGAGGAGCAGTACTTC,CASSLGGAGGEEQYF
.,.,TRBJ2-5,TRBV10-3,TGTGCCATCCGAGAGGAAGAGACCCAGTACTTC,CAIREEETQYF
.,.,TRBJ1-2,TRBV30,TGTGCCTGGAGTGTACAAGGGACTTATGGCTACACCTTC,CAWSVQGTYGYTF
.,TRBD2,TRBJ2-3,TRBV5-1,TGCGCCAGCAGCCCTGGGACTAGCGGGACTAGCACAGATACGCAGTATTTT,CASSPGTSGTSTDTQYF
.,TRBD2,TRBJ2-7,TRBV10-1,TGCGCCAGCAGTGAAACTAGCGGGAGGAACTACGAGCAGTACTTC,CASSETSGRNYEQYF
.,TRBD2,TRBJ2-6,TRBV19,TGTGCCAGTATTTCTGCGACGGGGAGGGCCGGGGCCAACGTCCTGACTTTC,CASISATGRAGANVLTF